One sample yielded the 5 T cell receptor beta chains listed below, sequenced in a study of Graves' ophthalmopathy and Graves' hyperthyroidism. RNA transcripts provided the template for amplifying TCR beta CDR3 regions. RT-PCR with HTBI primers came first, then second-round multiplex PCR. A single record per CDR3 protein comes from TCRdb applying MiXCR to the multiplex PCR reads. The sample contains a few hundred thousand distinct CDR3 sequences, approximately 15% of which appear only once. What was sequenced was peripheral blood. The receptor source for this set is a woman between 18 and 29 years old with stable Graves' hyperthyroidism.

In this sample, this clonotype turned up a few times. The DNA of the CDR3 is TGTGCCAGCAGTTACTCTCGAGACGGGAACTATGGCTACACCTTC. Translating it yields CASSYSRDGNYGYTF. The genes are TRBV6-5 and TRBJ1-2; D call uncertain. The CDR3 sequence is 15 residues long. Trimming took 0 bases from V and 2 from J, leaving 10 bases between them. Germline V gene lookup returns CDR1 MNHEY and CDR2 SVGAGI.

This clonotype was counted at least ten times. This chain connects TRBV24-1 to TRBJ1-3; 8 bases are shared with TRBD1. The ends lost 4 bases at V and 2 bases at J; junction bases unmatched: 3. This CDR3 has 15 amino acids. Per germline, CDR1 KGHDR and CDR2 SFDVKD. CDR3: CATSESGGPGNTIYF. The DNA for the CDR3 is TGTGCCACCAGTGAATCAGGGGGCCCTGGAAACACCATATATTTT.

In this sample, this clonotype turned up many times. The rearrangement links TRBV11-2 to TRBJ2-5; D unclear. The CDR3 has 14 residues. The V gene lost 4 bases and the J gene lost 5 bases, with 14 bases spanning the gap. The germline V gene has CDR1 SGHAT and CDR2 FQNNGV. In DNA, the CDR3 is TGTGCCAGCAGCTCCTGGACGGATGGGGAGACCCAGTACTTC. As protein: CASSSWTDGETQYF. The entire variable domain, with the rest obtained from reference TRBV11-2 and TRBJ2-5, is as follows: EAGVAQSPRYKIIEKRQSVAFWCNPISGHATLYWYQQILGQGPKLLIQFQNNGVVDDSQLPKDRFSAERLKGVDSTLKIQPAKLEDSAVYLCASSSWTDGETQYFGPGTRLLVL.

In its sample, this clonotype was seen many times. The V gene is TRBV6-2 or TRBV6-3, the J gene TRBJ2-7; D tentatively fits TRBD1 or TRBD2 (5 bases each). V was clipped by 5 bases and J by 0 bases, with 14 bases between them. This CDR3 contains 15 residues. The germline gives CDR1 MNHEY, CDR2 SVGEGT. As DNA, the CDR3 is TGTGCCAGCAGTCCCGGGACGGGGAGCTCCTACGAGCAGTACTTC. Translation gives CASSPGTGSSYEQYF.

Only a few counts were recorded for this clonotype. A clone one base away is much larger, so this may be a read error. V is TRBV10-3 and J is TRBJ1-1; D might be TRBD1 (5 bases). The V end lost 3 bases, the J end lost 4 bases, and 12 bases lay between the germline ends. The CDR3 length is 14 residues. Germline CDR1 and CDR2: ENHRY and SYGVKD. CDR3 sequence reads: CAISEWAGFTEAFF. The CDR3 DNA is TGTGCCATCAGTGAATGGGCAGGGTTCACTGAAGCTTTCTTT.